The T cell receptor (beta chain) under discussion was sequenced for a study of T cells in localized non-small cell lung cancer. TCRdb keeps only in-frame clones here, not all; method: immunoSEQ multiplex PCR. The sample yields about 24,000 clones, roughly nine tenths seen once. J lost 9 bases, V lost 5 bases, and 8 bases had no gene match. This CDR3 contains 16 residues. CDR1 SGHTA and CDR2 FQGTGA come from the germline V gene. Whole-study results and caveats: A median of about 60 of the top 100 tumor clones appeared in adjacent lung, which was paired and uninvolved.

A remark on this clone: Antigen unknown.

This chain connects TRBV7-3 to TRBJ2-1; 15 bases match TRBD2. This receptor was taken from a man between 40 and 69 years old with stage III squamous cell lung carcinoma. The sequences come from peripheral blood, collected before any cancer treatment. The CDR3 protein is CASSPARTSGGAEQFF. CDR3 nucleotide sequence: TGTGCCAGCAGCCCCGCCAGGACTAGCGGGGGGGCTGAGCAGTTCTTC.